This TCR beta chain derives from a study of T cell responses to AZD1222 COVID-19 vaccine. Notes on the study in general: Clonal diversity was possibly underestimated; the donors were predominantly white British and more often female. Spike-specific TCRs gained breadth and depth after people received two AZD1222 doses.

To note about this clone: Its target is not known.

Trimming pared 10 bases from V and 5 bases from J, leaving 17 bases between. The germline gives CDR1 MDHEN, CDR2 SYDVKM. This CDR3 region has 13 residues. Sequencing was performed with immunoSEQ multiplex PCR; in TCRdb, only in-frame clones are kept and a portion is missing. The sample has some 140,000 clones; 91% are singletons. This chain joins TRBV28 and TRBJ1-1, with D possibly being TRBD1 (5 bases). The TCR comes from an adult in good health. The material sequenced was peripheral blood, taken on day 0 of AZD1222 vaccination. The CDR3 spells CAMSDGGGTEAFF. The CDR3 bases are TGTGCCATGTCTGACGGGGGAGGAACTGAAGCTTTCTTT.